The 15 T cell receptor beta chains below come from one sample, sequenced in a study of human T cells and chemical hapten exposure. TCRdb reprocessed the RACE reads with MiXCR, giving one entry per CDR3 protein. The sample carries roughly 380,000 distinct CDR3 sequences, more than 4.5% recorded once. Time point reported: pre-sensitization, week 0. Treatment indicated: therapeutic diphenylcyclopropenone sensitization with weekly scalp DPC. The source material was whole blood, sampled in connection with sensitization to the hapten diphenylcyclopropenone (DPC). The origin of the receptors is a woman in her forties or fifties with alopecia areata. Some clones in this sample may be carry-over from other donors' samples.

This clonotype occurred many times. The CDR3: CASSVAHSTGELFF. The CDR3 DNA follows: TGTGCCAGCAGCGTAGCTCATAGCACCGGGGAGCTGTTTTTT. The chain employs TRBV9 and TRBJ2-2, with D unclear. Trimming left V 0 bases short and J 4 bases short, with 7 bases between. The CDR3 sequence is 14 residues long. Germline-derived CDR1 and CDR2 are SGDLS and YYNGEE.

In this sample, this clonotype turned up a few times. The rearrangement uses TRBV29-1 and TRBJ1-1; TRBD1 matches at 9 bases. Unmatched junction bases numbered 1, after V lost 4 bases and J lost 1 base. In germline, CDR1 is SQVTM, CDR2 ANQGSEA. The CDR3 is 13 residues long. The CDR3 sequence is CSVVTGGNTEAFF. The CDR3 DNA reads as TGCAGCGTTGTGACAGGGGGGAACACTGAAGCTTTCTTT.

This clonotype was counted at least ten times. The chain combines TRBV12-3 or TRBV12-4 with TRBJ2-2; TRBD1 agrees at 8 bases. The CDR3 has 15 amino acids. J gave up 6 bases and V 2 bases, and 5 bases lay outside the gene matches. The chain's CDR3 is CASSLLATGAGELFF. As DNA, the CDR3 is TGTGCCAGCAGTTTACTAGCGACAGGGGCCGGGGAGCTGTTTTTT.

V gene TRBV7-8 combines with J gene TRBJ1-4; tentative D call: TRBD1 (5 bases). Trimming shortened V by 1 base and J by 0 bases, and 12 bases separated the two germline ends. Per germline, CDR1 SGHVS and CDR2 FQNEAQ. The length of the CDR3 is 17 residues. The CDR3 DNA reads TGTGCCAGCAGCTTAGTTCGGCGGGGCTCAACTAATGAAAAACTGTTTTTT. As protein: CASSLVRRGSTNEKLFF.

This clonotype showed up many times. The CDR3 reads CASSHRQGAYNEQFF. The CDR3 coding sequence is TGTGCCAGCAGTCATCGACAGGGGGCTTACAATGAGCAGTTCTTC. The rearrangement links TRBV6-2 or TRBV6-3 to TRBJ2-1; 10 bases match TRBD1. Germline values: CDR1 MNHEY, CDR2 SVGEGT. The CDR3 has 15 amino acids. V trimming: 5 bases; J trimming: 4 bases; junction bases outside the gene matches: 5.

This clonotype showed up many times. The rearrangement links TRBV28 to TRBJ1-5, with TRBD1 as a possible D gene (6 bases). CDR1 is MDHEN and CDR2 is SYDVKM in the germline V gene. The CDR3 runs to 15 residues. Between the trimmed V and J ends, which lost 5 bases and 1 base, there was a span of 12 bases. CDR3 DNA: TGTGCCAGCAGTCTTCGGGGGCCAAGCAATCAGCCCCAGCATTTT. This sequence encodes CASSLRGPSNQPQHF. The whole variable domain, filled in from reference TRBV28 and TRBJ1-5, reads DVKVTQSSRYLVKRTGEKVFLECVQDMDHENMFWYRQDPGLGLRLIYFSYDVKMKEKGDIPEGYSVSREKKERFSLILESASTNQTSMYLCASSLRGPSNQPQHFGDGTRLSIL.

This clonotype was counted at least ten times. This chain connects TRBV13 to TRBJ1-2, with D perhaps TRBD1 (6 bases). The V and J ends lost 4 bases and 4 bases respectively, with 16 bases between them. CDR1 is PRHDT and CDR2 is FYEKMQ in the germline V gene (reference sequence). This CDR3 is 15 amino acids long. The CDR3 protein is CASSSWAGGGYGYTF. CDR3 in DNA: TGTGCCAGCAGCTCATGGGCGGGGGGCGGCTATGGCTACACCTTC.

Ten or more counts support this clonotype. The chain combines TRBV20-1 with TRBJ2-1, with TRBD2 matching over 12 bases. J was trimmed by 9 bases and V by 3 bases; bases with no gene match: 9. In germline, CDR1 is DFQATT, CDR2 SNEGSKA (reference sequence). The CDR3 consists of 15 residues. The CDR3 is CSARQLAGGEREQFF. The DNA for the CDR3 is TGCAGTGCTAGGCAACTAGCGGGGGGTGAACGTGAGCAGTTCTTC.

This clonotype appeared many times. This chain connects TRBV12-2 to TRBJ2-7; the table assigns TRBD1, which was not confirmed against the DNA. TRBV12-2 is deemed a pseudogene. The CDR3 sequence is 12 residues long. CDR3 region: CASRPDNYEQYF. CDR3 DNA sequence: TGTGCAAGTCGCCCGGACAACTACGAGCAGTACTTC.

This clonotype was picked up many times. The chain carries TRBV14 and TRBJ1-2; weak D call: TRBD1 (5 bases). Per germline, CDR1 SGHDN and CDR2 FVKESK. Trimming shortened V by 4 bases and J by 4 bases, and 13 bases separated the two germline ends. The CDR3 runs to 14 residues. CDR3 sequence (DNA): TGTGCCAGCAGCCCGGACCGGGGCCGCTATGGCTACACCTTC. It translates to CASSPDRGRYGYTF.

The sample holds a few counts of this clonotype. The J gene is TRBJ1-1, the V gene TRBV5-1; maybe TRBD1 (6 bases). Germline CDR1 and CDR2: SGHRS and YFSETQ. The germline V and J ends were trimmed by 0 bases and 10 bases, with 13 bases remaining between them. This CDR3 is 13 amino acids long. The CDR3 DNA sequence: TGCGCCAGCAGCTTGGGGCAGGGGAATCGAGCTTTCTTT. Translated: CASSLGQGNRAFF. Full variable domain (remainder filled in from reference TRBV5-1 and TRBJ1-1): KAGVTQTPRYLIKTRGQQVTLSCSPISGHRSVSWYQQTPGQGLQFLFEYFSETQRNKGNFPGRFSGRQFSNSRSEMNVSTLELGDSALYLCASSLGQGNRAFFGQGTRLTVV.

This clonotype was seen repeatedly, ten times or more. The gene calls are TRBV29-1 and TRBJ1-1; D perhaps matches TRBD1 (6 bases). The CDR3 has 13 amino acids. Germline values: CDR1 SQVTM, CDR2 ANQGSEA. Deletions cut 2 bases from V and 4 bases from J, with 11 bases between. The CDR3: CSVERGGSTEAFF. The CDR3 DNA reads as TGCAGCGTTGAAAGGGGGGGCAGCACTGAAGCTTTCTTT.

This clonotype was recorded many times. The V and J genes are TRBV24-1 and TRBJ2-2, with no clear D. There are 14 residues in the CDR3. V gave up 7 bases and J gave up 5 bases, with 13 bases separating them. Germline CDR1 KGHDR, CDR2 SFDVKD. Written as DNA, the CDR3 is TGTGCCACCAGCCAAGGTCTCGGGACCGGGGAGCTGTTTTTT. Its translation is CATSQGLGTGELFF.

This clonotype was observed many times. This sequence joins TRBV7-6 and TRBJ1-5; D unclear. Looked up from germline, CDR1 is SGHVS and CDR2 is FNYEAQ. CDR3 length equals 13 residues. Trimming removed 1 base from V and 7 bases from J, with 8 bases in between. CDR3 protein: CASSLGVGQPQHF. CDR3 nucleotide sequence: TGTGCCAGCAGCTTAGGGGTGGGACAGCCCCAGCATTTT.

This clonotype showed up many times. The gene calls are TRBV12-3 or TRBV12-4 and TRBJ2-3; the match to TRBD1 covers 11 bases. The CDR3 totals 15 residues. Trimming removed 4 bases from V and 1 base from J; junction bases left unmatched: 1. This CDR3 is CASSWGQGGTDTQYF. CDR3 nucleotide sequence: TGTGCCAGCAGTTGGGGACAGGGGGGCACAGATACGCAGTATTTT.